Shown below are 15 T cell receptor beta chains from a single sample sequenced in a study of OX40 agonist ivuxolimab in advanced cancers. The method was the immunoSEQ multiplex PCR assay. TCRdb provides this immuneACCESS table in a form limited to in-frame rearrangements. Some clones are lacking; in checked studies, under half of them reflect an unresolved V gene, and why the rest are absent is not known. Present in this sample are 50,000 to 75,000 clones, about 86% of which were seen just once. Of the sample, roughly 1.1% is held by the ten largest clones. This material consisted of CD4+ or CD8+ T cells sorted from blood, taken in a trial of the OX40 agonist ivuxolimab. These receptors were taken from an adult with an advanced solid tumor such as melanoma, head and neck, liver or kidney cancer.

This sequence joins TRBV5-6 and TRBJ2-4; D is possibly TRBD1 (6 bases). Germline assignment: CDR1 SGHDT and CDR2 YYEEEE. The CDR3 is made up of 16 amino acids. Trimming left V 0 bases short and J 2 bases short, with 12 bases between. The DNA for the CDR3 is TGTGCCAGCAGCTTGGATTGGGGGCAGACCAAAAACATTCAGTACTTC. As protein: CASSLDWGQTKNIQYF.

The V and J genes are TRBV18 and TRBJ1-2, with 9 nucleotides matching TRBD1. CDR1 is KGHSH, CDR2 LQKENI, per germline. The J segment lost 1 base and the V segment lost 3 bases, leaving 3 bases of the junction unmatched. The CDR3 contains 15 residues. The CDR3 nucleotides read TGTGCCAGCTCACCCGGGACAGGGCTTAACTATGGCTACACCTTC. Translation gives CASSPGTGLNYGYTF.

This clone was counted a single time. This rearrangement joins TRBV7-2 to TRBJ1-1; D unresolved. The CDR3 runs to 15 residues. The V and J ends lost 1 base and 0 bases respectively, with 9 bases between them. CDR1 and CDR2 (germline): SGHTA, FQGNSA. This CDR3 is CASSLVGRLNTEAFF. Here the CDR3 DNA reads TGTGCCAGCAGCTTAGTCGGACGCTTGAACACTGAAGCTTTCTTT.

V gene TRBV5-1 combines with J gene TRBJ2-3, with TRBD2 identical over 9 bases. The V gene's germline CDR1 is SGHRS and CDR2 YFSETQ. Trimming took 4 bases from V and 2 from J; bases not matched to a gene: 8. The CDR3 runs to 16 residues. The CDR3, as DNA: TGCGCCAGCAGCCTAAGAGCGGGGGGAAACACAGATACGCAGTATTTT. Amino acid sequence: CASSLRAGGNTDTQYF. Filled out from reference TRBV5-1 and TRBJ2-3, the complete variable domain reads KAGVTQTPRYLIKTRGQQVTLSCSPISGHRSVSWYQQTPGQGLQFLFEYFSETQRNKGNFPGRFSGRQFSNSRSEMNVSTLELGDSALYLCASSLRAGGNTDTQYFGPGTRLTVL.

This clone was observed a handful of times. The rearrangement uses TRBV7-8 and TRBJ1-1, with a tentative D call TRBD1 (5 bases). The CDR3 length is 15 residues. The germline V and J ends were trimmed by 3 bases and 0 bases, with 11 bases remaining between them. Germline values: CDR1 SGHVS, CDR2 FQNEAQ. The CDR3 DNA sequence: TGTGCCAGCAGCTTTCAGGGCAAGGTGAACACTGAAGCTTTCTTT. Translating it yields CASSFQGKVNTEAFF. The full variable domain, its missing parts supplied by reference TRBV7-8 and TRBJ1-1, is GAGVSQSPRYKVAKRGQDVALRCDPISGHVSLFWYQQALGQGPEFLTYFQNEAQLDKSGLPSDRFFAERPEGSVSTLKIQRTQQEDSAVYLCASSFQGKVNTEAFFGQGTRLTVV.

The chain employs TRBV6-1 and TRBJ1-1, with TRBD1 matching 7 bases. The germline CDR1 and CDR2 sequences are MNHNS and SASEGT. CDR3 size: 13 residues. J lost 0 bases, V lost 10 bases, and 5 bases had no gene match. In DNA form, the CDR3 reads TGTGCCATCAGGGGACAGATGAACACTGAAGCTTTCTTT. This codes for CAIRGQMNTEAFF.

This chain joins TRBV19 and TRBJ1-3; no firm D call. Germline values: CDR1 LNHDA, CDR2 SQIVND (reference sequence). V gave up 10 bases and J gave up 0 bases, with 13 bases separating them. CDR3 length: 14 amino acids. The CDR3 sequence: CATHLGFSGNTIYF. CDR3 DNA sequence: TGTGCCACCCATCTAGGGTTCTCTGGAAACACCATATATTTT.

The V call is TRBV7-2, the J call TRBJ2-3; D is possibly TRBD2 (7 bases). The V and J ends lost 1 base and 0 bases respectively, with 11 bases between them. CDR3 length equals 16 residues. Germline CDR1 and CDR2: SGHTA and FQGNSA. CDR3 region: CASSLVGGRSTDTQYF. CDR3 nucleotides: TGTGCCAGCAGCTTAGTCGGGGGGCGAAGCACAGATACGCAGTATTTT.

V usage is TRBV4-1 and J usage is TRBJ1-1; D call uncertain. This CDR3 has 11 amino acids. With 0 bases removed from V and 13 bases from J, the gap between germline ends came to 9 bases. Germline CDR1 and CDR2: MGHRA and YSYEKL. The CDR3 nucleotides are TGCGCCAGCAGCCAAGATCGTCTGGGTTTCTTT. Translating gives CASSQDRLGFF.

This clone was seen a single time. The J gene is TRBJ1-1, the V gene TRBV2; D is unresolved. CDR3 length equals 11 residues. From germline, CDR1 is SNHLY and CDR2 FYNNEI. Trimming took 9 bases from V and 4 from J, leaving 9 bases between them. The CDR3, as DNA: TGTGCCAGGACAAGACTCACTGAAGCTTTCTTT. It specifies CARTRLTEAFF.

The chain couples TRBV7-2 to TRBJ2-7; 8 bases map to TRBD1. The junction had 8 bases not matched to a gene; V was cut back by 5 bases and J by 2 bases. In germline, CDR1 is SGHTA, CDR2 FQGNSA. The length of the CDR3 is 15 residues. CDR3 sequence reads: CASSRQTGETYEQYF. CDR3 coding DNA: TGTGCCAGCAGCAGACAGACAGGGGAGACCTACGAGCAGTACTTC. Full variable domain (remainder filled in from reference TRBV7-2 and TRBJ2-7): GAGVSQSPSNKVTEKGKDVELRCDPISGHTALYWYRQSLGQGLEFLIYFQGNSAPDKSGLPSDRFSAERTGGSVSTLTIQRTQQEDSAVYLCASSRQTGETYEQYFGPGTRLTVT.

The chain couples TRBV5-6 to TRBJ1-3; no clear D. With 0 bases removed from V and 3 bases from J, the gap between germline ends came to 7 bases. The CDR3 spans 14 residues. Germline loops: CDR1 SGHDT, CDR2 YYEEEE. CDR3 in amino acids: CASSLDPDGNTIYF. The DNA of the CDR3 is TGTGCCAGCAGCTTGGACCCCGATGGAAACACCATATATTTT.

CDR3 sequence (DNA): TGCAGTGCTGAGGAGAACACTGAAGCTTTCTTT. Translated, it gives CSAEENTEAFF. V and J are TRBV20-1 and TRBJ1-1; no definite D call. The CDR3 is 11 amino acids. Between the trimmed V and J ends, which lost 5 bases and 1 base, there was a span of 5 bases. Looked up from germline, CDR1 is DFQATT and CDR2 is SNEGSKA (reference sequence).

V gene TRBV5-1 combines with J gene TRBJ2-7, with a tentative D call TRBD1 (6 bases). This CDR3 is 15 amino acids long. Trimming took off 3 bases at V and 2 bases at J, with 15 bases between the two ends. CDR1 SGHRS and CDR2 YFSETQ come from the germline V gene. This CDR3 is CASSSQGPGPYEQYF. For the CDR3, the DNA is TGCGCCAGCAGCTCACAGGGTCCGGGACCCTACGAGCAGTACTTC.

The chain joins TRBV5-4 to TRBJ1-2; TRBD1 might be the D (6 bases). V dropped 4 bases and J dropped 4 bases, with 17 bases sitting between them. The CDR3 loop spans 15 amino acids. Germline CDR1 SGHNT, CDR2 YYREEE (reference sequence). The CDR3 sequence: CASSRDLTGFYGYTF. CDR3 coding DNA: TGTGCCAGCAGCCGGGACCTTACAGGGTTCTATGGCTACACCTTC.